This T cell receptor (beta chain) stems from a study of blood T cells in healthy people across ages (dated by TCRdb to 2014 to 2015). Describing the broader study: Template switching captured roughly one uniquely barcoded TCR beta cDNA molecule per two T cells in model experiments. Donors of different ages were randomly distributed across sequencing lanes to avoid experimental bias. Using deep sequencing normalized with unique cDNA molecular identifiers, the study measured how TCR beta repertoire diversity changes with age. The donors were split into four age groups: young (average around 17 years), middle-aged (around 40), aged (roughly 60) and long-lived (82). Two additional independent replicas of 1 million unique cDNA reads from the same blood draw were analyzed for two donors (one aged 18 to 29 and one aged 80 or older). The investigation overall reported the following: A strong correlation was found between observed TCR beta diversity and the percentage of naive T cells measured by flow cytometry. Estimates of total diversity from one million sequenced T cells were regarded as lower bounds and underestimates. The long-lived group showed more naive CD4+ T cells, fewer expanded clones and increased TCR diversity than the aged group, suggesting age selection. Because profiling used bulk unsorted PBMCs, naive and antigen-experienced compartments could not be compared conclusively. Observed TCR beta diversity per million T cells fell roughly linearly with age, and a significant reduction was already apparent by age about 43. The CMV infection status of donors was not known, potentially confounding age-related changes in expanded clonotypes.

CDR1 and CDR2 are read off the germline V gene as SQVTM and ANQGSEA. The CDR3, from cysteine to phenylalanine, totals 13 residues. CDR3 DNA is the only sequence kept; it has 39 bases, read in frame from the first base. V loses 5 bases, J loses 2 bases, and the germline ends lie 11 bases apart. Libraries were made using 5' RACE. The sequencer listed for this sample is Illumina HiSeq 2500. A second PCR of 7 to 11 cycles was run with a J-beta primer mix and a sample-barcoded 5' primer. Each TCR beta cDNA molecule received a unique molecular identifier from a template-switch 5' adaptor carrying 12 random nucleotides. At least 2.5 million CDR3-containing paired-end reads were obtained from each sample. First-strand cDNA synthesis was performed from all RNA using the Mint cDNA synthesis kit, with priming by a TRBC-specific oligonucleotide. Following uracil-DNA glycosylase treatment, all cDNA underwent a first 18-cycle PCR with the universal primers M1SS and BC2_uni_R. On the authors' methods: Normalization of each sample was performed by random selection of 1 million high-quality reads, each carrying a distinct molecular identifier. Reads with shared molecular identifiers were discarded instead of being binned into consensus sequences. MiTCR, run with a Q25 quality threshold and the strictest error-elimination algorithm, handled CDR3 identification, clonotype clustering and error correction. A nonparametric unseen species model using Euler transformation provided a lower-bound estimate of total TCR beta diversity. In-frame beta chains were kept once TCRdb had trimmed the public reads at Q25 with fastp and called clones with MiXCR. Rows merge per CDR3 protein into single entries with the most common DNA and genes. The V and J calls come from TCRdb's annotation, not from the publication. The sample table holds around 1,500,000 distinct CDR3 sequences, of which 28% were seen once. The top ten hold around 7.7% of the sample.

This clonotype has ten or more counts. Its antigen target is currently unknown. No base qualities exist here, and no much larger clone lies one base off it. Donors were around 37 systemically healthy Caucasian individuals from Russia aged roughly 6 to 100 years. Approximately 9.7 milliliters of peripheral blood were drawn from each donor into EDTA-treated Vacutainer tubes. PBMCs were isolated by Ficoll-Paque density-gradient centrifugation, with at least 6 million obtained per sample. Trizol reagent was used to extract total RNA from PBMCs, with at least 6 micrograms per sample. For every donor, flow cytometry on a PBMC aliquot measured the percentage of naive CD45RAhigh/CD27high T cells.

The sequenced material came from blood. The sequence links TRBV29-1 to TRBJ2-3, with no confident D gene call. This clonotype originated in a woman aged 25 to 39 in good health. The nucleotide sequence reads TGCAGCGTTACCGCCGACTCCACAGATACGCAGTATTTT. The resulting protein is CSVTADSTDTQYF.